Listed below are T cell receptor beta chains from one sample, sequenced in a study of cytomegalovirus exposure and HLA in healthy donors. The assay was immunoSEQ multiplex PCR, and TCRdb's table has in-frame clones only and misses some. The repertoire includes roughly 130,000 clones, more than 8% of them detected once, and 5% to 6% sits in the top ten. Sequencing used PBMCs. The receptors shown here come from a man in his forties or fifties in good health and CMV-seronegative. CDR3s include the opening cysteine and the closing phenylalanine or tryptophan. Fields, in order: V gene, J gene, D gene, clone size, CDR3 DNA, CDR3 protein. D genes are given only for firm matches. The size of a clone is reported for some rows only, either as once, few or many, or as a class for expanded clones.

TRBV7-3	TRBJ2-3	-	few	TGTGCCAGCAGCTTAGCGGGGGCCACAGATACGCAGTATTTT	CASSLAGATDTQYF
TRBV2	TRBJ2-1	-	-	TGTGCCAGCAAACCGAAAACTAGCCTCGGTGAGCAGTTCTTC	CASKPKTSLGEQFF
TRBV6-1	TRBJ2-5	-	-	TGTGCCAGCAGTGGACAGGAGCTGGGTGAGCAGTACTTC	CASSGQELGEQYF
TRBV29-1	TRBJ1-2	TRBD1	-	TGCAGCGTTGCGGGACAGGCCCCTGAGGTCTATGGCTACACCTTC	CSVAGQAPEVYGYTF
TRBV4-3	TRBJ2-5	TRBD1	few	TGCGCCAGCAGCCGGGACAGGGGGCGAGAGACCCAGTACTTC	CASSRDRGRETQYF
TRBV7-3	TRBJ2-1	TRBD1	-	TGTGCCAGCAGCCTAGGACAGGGTAGTGATGAGCAGTTCTTC	CASSLGQGSDEQFF
TRBV4-3	TRBJ2-1	TRBD2	-	TGCGCCAGCAGCCAAATAGCGGGGGGCCCGAATGAGCAGTTCTTC	CASSQIAGGPNEQFF
TRBV6-6	TRBJ2-2	-	few	TGTGCCAGCAATGAACAGGGTGGAGACACCGGGGAGCTGTTTTTT	CASNEQGGDTGELFF
TRBV6-6	TRBJ1-6	-	-	TGTGCCAGCAGTCAAGCATATAATTCACCCCTCCACTTT	CASSQAYNSPLHF
TRBV9	TRBJ1-5	-	-	TGTGCCAGCAGCGTAGAGGGAGGGGTAGGGCAGCCCCAGCATTTT	CASSVEGGVGQPQHF
TRBV15	TRBJ2-7	-	-	TGTGCCACCAGCAGAGATAAGGGGGAAAGCTACGAGCAGTACTTC	CATSRDKGESYEQYF
TRBV11-2	TRBJ2-2	TRBD2	-	TGTGCCAGCACCCAAATCGGGGGGAGCACCGGGGAGCTGTTTTTT	CASTQIGGSTGELFF
TRBV13	TRBJ2-1	TRBD2	few	TGTGCCAGCAGCTCTTCTGACGGGACTAGCGGGGGGTACAATGAGCAGTTCTTC	CASSSSDGTSGGYNEQFF
TRBV25-1	TRBJ2-7	-	few	TGTGCCAGCAGTCCCCCGGGCCGGGGGAGAGACGAGCAGTACTTC	CASSPPGRGRDEQYF
TRBV28	TRBJ2-7	TRBD2	-	TGTGCCAGCACTCGACTAGCGGGGGACTACGAGCAGTACTTC	CASTRLAGDYEQYF
TRBV6-1	TRBJ2-7	-	-	TGTGCCAGCAGTGATGGACAGACCTACGAGCAGTACTTC	CASSDGQTYEQYF
TRBV30	TRBJ1-1	-	-	TGTGCCTGGAGTGTACTCACAGGACCGTCTGAAGCTTTCTTT	CAWSVLTGPSEAFF
TRBV19	TRBJ2-7	-	-	TGTGCCAGTAGTAGGGAGGAGACATACGAGCAGTACTTC	CASSREETYEQYF
TRBV6-1	TRBJ2-3	TRBD2	few	TGTGCCAGCAGCGGACTAGCGGACACAGATACGCAGTATTTT	CASSGLADTDTQYF
TRBV11-2	TRBJ2-1	TRBD1	-	TGTGCCAGCACCATGGGGACAGTCTATGACAATGAGCAGTTCTTC	CASTMGTVYDNEQFF
TRBV5-1	TRBJ1-1	-	few	TGCGCCAGCAGCTGGAGGGGACGGCCGAACACTGAAGCTTTCTTT	CASSWRGRPNTEAFF
TRBV6-5	TRBJ1-1	-	few	TGTGCCAGCCGACAGTCTGGGGAAGCTTTCTTT	CASRQSGEAFF
TRBV19	TRBJ1-5	TRBD1	few	TGTGCCAGTACCCCGGGACAGGGATTGAATCGGCCCCAGCATTTT	CASTPGQGLNRPQHF
TRBV19	TRBJ1-1	TRBD1	-	TGTGCCAGTTCTGGGACAGCGGACATTGAAGCTTTCTTT	CASSGTADIEAFF
TRBV7-6	TRBJ2-1	-	-	TGTGCCAGCAGCCTGAGTTTTTTTTTAGGGGTGGATTCCTACAATGAGCAGTTCTTC	CASSLSFFLGVDSYNEQFF
TRBV5-8	TRBJ1-5	-	-	TGTGCCAGCGGGACCTGGACAGCTAATCAGCCCCAGCATTTT	CASGTWTANQPQHF
TRBV11-2	TRBJ2-2	-	-	TGTGCCAGCAGCCGTGACACCGGGGAGCTGTTTTTT	CASSRDTGELFF
TRBV7-2	TRBJ2-1	TRBD2	few	TGTGCCAGCAGCTTACGTCGACTAGCGGGGGAAAGATTCTTC	CASSLRRLAGERFF
TRBV18	TRBJ1-2	TRBD1	few	TGTGCCAGCTCACCCCGGGACAGGGAAGGAGGTGGCTACACCTTC	CASSPRDREGGGYTF
TRBV28	TRBJ1-6	-	few	TGTGCCAGCAGTACGATAGGAGGGAGATCACCCCTCCACTTT	CASSTIGGRSPLHF
TRBV19	TRBJ2-1	-	-	TGTGCCAGTAGTATACCTTTTAATGAGCAGTTCTTC	CASSIPFNEQFF
TRBV4-1	TRBJ2-3	TRBD2	-	TGCGCCAGCAGCCAAGCCGAGACTAGCGTGACAGATACGCAGTATTTT	CASSQAETSVTDTQYF
TRBV5-4	TRBJ1-2	-	few	TGTGCCAGCGGGGGGGTTACGGGTAAAGGCTACACCTTC	CASGGVTGKGYTF
TRBV27	TRBJ2-1	TRBD1	-	TGTGCCAGCAGTATACAGGGGAATGAGCAGTTCTTC	CASSIQGNEQFF
TRBV7-8	TRBJ2-1	TRBD1	once	TGTGCCAGCAGCTTACAGGGACAGGGGGTTGAGCAGTTCTTC	CASSLQGQGVEQFF
TRBV7-9	TRBJ1-2	-	-	TGTGCCAGCAGCTTGGTGACTACCCCGAGTAGCTACACCTTC	CASSLVTTPSSYTF
TRBV2	TRBJ1-1	-	-	TGTGCCAGCACGTCCTATAGACAGTTGAACACTGAAGCTTTCTTT	CASTSYRQLNTEAFF
TRBV4-1	TRBJ2-2	TRBD2	-	TGCGCCAGCAGCCGCGGGCTAGCGGGGACCGGGGAGCTGTTTTTT	CASSRGLAGTGELFF
TRBV29-1	TRBJ1-5	-	-	TGCAGCGTTCTACCGCCCGGGCGGTTGAAAGTTGGGAGACGGACCACCCAGCATTTT	CSVLPPGRLKVGRRTTQHF
TRBV5-4	TRBJ2-6	-	-	TGTGCCAGCAGCACTCGCTCTGGGGCCAACGTCCTGACTTTC	CASSTRSGANVLTF
TRBV6-4	TRBJ2-6	-	few	TGTGCCAGCAGTTACAAGGACTGGTCTGGGGCCAACGTCCTGACTTTC	CASSYKDWSGANVLTF
TRBV11-3	TRBJ2-3	-	few	TGTGCCAGCAGCTTAATGGGGGCGGATACGCAGTATTTT	CASSLMGADTQYF
TRBV10-1	TRBJ1-1	-	-	TGCGCCAGCAGTGAGGCCAGGAACACTGAGGCTTTCTTT	CASSEARNTEAFF
TRBV10-2	TRBJ2-3	TRBD2	-	TGCGCCACCGCGGGACTAGCGATAGATACGCAGTATTTT	CATAGLAIDTQYF
TRBV6-6	TRBJ2-3	TRBD2	-	TGTGCCAGCAGTTCGGTACCGGGACTAGTGACAGATACGCAGTATTTT	CASSSVPGLVTDTQYF
TRBV4-1	TRBJ2-2	-	-	TGCGCCAGCAGCCATGCCCGGGAGAACACCGGGGAGCTGTTTTTT	CASSHARENTGELFF
TRBV19	TRBJ1-2	-	few	TGTGCCAGTAGTATCGGACAGACCTATGGCTACACCTTC	CASSIGQTYGYTF
TRBV6-6	TRBJ2-5	-	-	TGTGCCAGTGGAGGGGCGGGGGAGACCCAGTACTTC	CASGGAGETQYF
TRBV13	TRBJ2-3	-	-	TGTGCCAGCAGCTCCCTCGCATTTAGGGGGAGCACAGATACGCAGTATTTT	CASSSLAFRGSTDTQYF
TRBV7-9	TRBJ2-7	-	-	TGTGCCAGCAGCCAAGGCGACAAGCCCTACGAGCAGTACTTC	CASSQGDKPYEQYF
TRBV28	TRBJ2-7	TRBD2	-	TGTGCCAGCAGTTTATGGGAGCTAGCGGGGGGGCCGGGCGAGCAGTACTTC	CASSLWELAGGPGEQYF
TRBV10-2	TRBJ2-5	-	-	TGCGCCAGCAGTGATAATTGGGAGTACCAAGAGACCCAGTACTTC	CASSDNWEYQETQYF
TRBV7-9	TRBJ2-2	-	few	TGTGCCAGCAGCTTAGGGCCGGGACAAACGAACACCGGGGAGCTGTTTTTT	CASSLGPGQTNTGELFF
TRBV4-1	TRBJ2-1	TRBD2	-	TGCGCCAGCAGCCACCGACTAGCGGGGGGGCATAAGGCGAGTGAGCAGTTCTTC	CASSHRLAGGHKASEQFF